A single sample gave rise to the 4 T cell receptor beta chains below, sequenced in a study of T cell repertoires in cytomegalovirus infection. One entry per CDR3 protein results from TCRdb running MiXCR on the reads. Of 900,000 to 950,000 distinct CDR3 sequences listed, approximately 31% are singletons. No antigen has been assigned to these receptors. This specimen consisted of cultured CD8+ T cells from PBMCs, obtained from culture after CMV antigen stimulation. The receptors stem from a human donor in good health (CMV status not recorded). Some clones in this sample may be carry-over from other donors' samples.

The V and J genes are TRBV7-8 and TRBJ2-1; D not resolved. V lost 1 base to trimming and J lost 2 bases, with 9 bases between them. CDR1 is SGHVS and CDR2 is FQNEAQ in the germline V gene. The CDR3 is 15 residues long. The CDR3: CASSLEALAYNEQFF. CDR3 DNA sequence: TGTGCCAGCAGCTTAGAGGCTTTGGCCTACAATGAGCAGTTCTTC.

This CDR3 reads CASRINRGGTGELFF. The CDR3, as DNA: TGTGCCAGCAGGATTAACAGGGGAGGAACCGGGGAGCTGTTTTTT. The V and J genes are TRBV6-2 or TRBV6-3 and TRBJ2-2, with a possible D match to TRBD1 (7 bases). Trimming took off 6 bases at V and 5 bases at J, with 16 bases between the two ends. This CDR3 spans 15 amino acids. CDR1 is MNHEY and CDR2 is SVGEGT in the germline V gene.

The rearrangement links TRBV6-5 to TRBJ1-2; 8 bases map to TRBD1. The CDR3 is 16 amino acids. Germline V gene sequence: CDR1 MNHEY, CDR2 SVGAGI. V lost 2 bases and J lost 4; bases outside the gene matches: 9. This CDR3 reads CASSYGPGTGGYGYTF. The CDR3 DNA reads as TGTGCCAGCAGTTACGGGCCAGGGACAGGTGGCTATGGCTACACCTTC.

V and J are TRBV7-9 and TRBJ2-2; 14 bases align to TRBD2. Germline V gene lookup returns CDR1 SEHNR and CDR2 FQNEAQ (reference sequence). Unmatched junction bases numbered 6, after V lost 5 bases and J lost 1 base. CDR3 length equals 18 residues. The CDR3 coding sequence is TGTGCCAGCAGCCCGGGACTAGCGGGGGTTTTGAACACCGGGGAGCTGTTTTTT. It encodes CASSPGLAGVLNTGELFF.